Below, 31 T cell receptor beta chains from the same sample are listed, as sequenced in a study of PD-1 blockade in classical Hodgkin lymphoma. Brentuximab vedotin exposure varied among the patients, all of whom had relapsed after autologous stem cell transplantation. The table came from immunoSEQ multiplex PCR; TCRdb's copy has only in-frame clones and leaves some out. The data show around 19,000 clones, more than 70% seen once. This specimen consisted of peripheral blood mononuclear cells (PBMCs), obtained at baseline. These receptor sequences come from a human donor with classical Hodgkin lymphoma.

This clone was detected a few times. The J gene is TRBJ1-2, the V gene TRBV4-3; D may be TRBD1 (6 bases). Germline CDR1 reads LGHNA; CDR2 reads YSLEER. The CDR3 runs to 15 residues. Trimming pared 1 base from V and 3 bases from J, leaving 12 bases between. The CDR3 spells CASSQAAQGYYGYTF. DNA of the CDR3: TGCGCCAGCAGCCAAGCGGCCCAGGGGTACTATGGCTACACCTTC.

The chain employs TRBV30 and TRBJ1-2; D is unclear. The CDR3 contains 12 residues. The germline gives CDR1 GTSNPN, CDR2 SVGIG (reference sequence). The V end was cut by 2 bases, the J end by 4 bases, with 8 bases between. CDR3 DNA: TGTGCCTGGAGTCCCCCGGCCTATGGCTACACCTTC. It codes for CAWSPPAYGYTF. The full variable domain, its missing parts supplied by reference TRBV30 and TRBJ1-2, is SQTIHQWPATLVQPVGSPLSLECTVEGTSNPNLYWYRQAAGRGLQLLFYSVGIGQISSEVPQNLSASRPQDRQFILSSKKLLLSDSGFYLCAWSPPAYGYTFGSGTRLTVV.

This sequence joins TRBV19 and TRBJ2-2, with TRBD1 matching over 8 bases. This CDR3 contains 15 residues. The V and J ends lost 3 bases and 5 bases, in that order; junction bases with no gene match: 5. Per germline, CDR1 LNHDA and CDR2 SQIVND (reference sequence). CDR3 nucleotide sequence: TGTGCCAGTAGTATGACAGGGGAAAGTACCGGGGAGCTGTTTTTT. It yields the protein CASSMTGESTGELFF.

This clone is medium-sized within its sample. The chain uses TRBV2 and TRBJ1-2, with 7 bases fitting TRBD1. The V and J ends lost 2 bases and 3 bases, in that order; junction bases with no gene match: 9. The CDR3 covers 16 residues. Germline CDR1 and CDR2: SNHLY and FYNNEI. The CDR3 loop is CASSEPDRNLYYGYTF. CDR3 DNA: TGTGCCAGCAGTGAACCGGACAGGAACTTGTACTATGGCTACACCTTC. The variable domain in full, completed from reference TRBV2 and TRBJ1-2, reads EPEVTQTPSHQVTQMGQEVILRCVPISNHLYFYWYRQILGQKVEFLVSFYNNEISEKSEIFDDQFSVERPDGSNFTLKIRSTKLEDSAMYFCASSEPDRNLYYGYTFGSGTRLTVV.

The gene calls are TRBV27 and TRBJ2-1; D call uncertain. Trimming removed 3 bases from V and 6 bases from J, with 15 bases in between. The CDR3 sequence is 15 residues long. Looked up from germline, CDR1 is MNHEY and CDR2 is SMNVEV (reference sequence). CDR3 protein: CASSFSQNPSNEQFF. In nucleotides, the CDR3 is TGTGCCAGCAGTTTTTCCCAGAACCCTTCCAATGAGCAGTTCTTC.

The CDR3 coding sequence is TGTGCCAGCTCACCCCAGGGGAACACCGGGGAGCTGTTTTTT. Translation gives CASSPQGNTGELFF. The V call is TRBV18, the J call TRBJ2-2, with a tentative D call TRBD1 (5 bases). Germline V gene sequence: CDR1 KGHSH, CDR2 LQKENI. Trimming left V 3 bases short and J 1 base short, with 6 bases between. This CDR3 region has 14 residues.

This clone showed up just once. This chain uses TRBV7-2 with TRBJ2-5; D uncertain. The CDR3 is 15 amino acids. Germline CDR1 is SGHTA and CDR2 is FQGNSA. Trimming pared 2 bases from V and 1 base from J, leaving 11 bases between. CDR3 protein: CASSLWLTGQETQYF. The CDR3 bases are TGTGCCAGCAGCTTATGGCTGACGGGCCAAGAGACCCAGTACTTC.

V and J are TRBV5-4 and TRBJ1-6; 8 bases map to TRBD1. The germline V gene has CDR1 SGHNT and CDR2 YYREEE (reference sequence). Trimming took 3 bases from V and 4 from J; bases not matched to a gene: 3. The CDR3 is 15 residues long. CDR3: CASSWRDRYNSPLHF. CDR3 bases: TGTGCCAGCAGCTGGAGGGACAGGTATAATTCACCCCTCCACTTT.

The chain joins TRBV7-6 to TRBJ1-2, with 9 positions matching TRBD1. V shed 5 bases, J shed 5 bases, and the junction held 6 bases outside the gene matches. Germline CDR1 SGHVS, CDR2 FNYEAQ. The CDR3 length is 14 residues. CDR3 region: CASSPGQGGYGYTF. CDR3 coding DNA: TGTGCCAGCAGCCCGGGACAGGGCGGGTATGGCTACACCTTC.

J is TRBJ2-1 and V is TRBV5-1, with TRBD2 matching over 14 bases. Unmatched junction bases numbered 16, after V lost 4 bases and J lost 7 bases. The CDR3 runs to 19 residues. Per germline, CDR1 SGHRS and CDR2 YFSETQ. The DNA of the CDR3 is TGCGCCAGCAGCCCCTGGACTAGCGGGGGGACAAGGGCCATAAATGAGCAGTTCTTC. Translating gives CASSPWTSGGTRAINEQFF.

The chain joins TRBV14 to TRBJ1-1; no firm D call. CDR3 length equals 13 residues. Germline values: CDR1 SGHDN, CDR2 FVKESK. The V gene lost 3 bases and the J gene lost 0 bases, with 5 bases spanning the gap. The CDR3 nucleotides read TGTGCCAGCAGCCAGAGCCTGAACACTGAAGCTTTCTTT. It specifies CASSQSLNTEAFF. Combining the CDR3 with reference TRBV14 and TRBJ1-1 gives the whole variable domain EAGVTQFPSHSVIEKGQTVTLRCDPISGHDNLYWYRRVMGKEIKFLLHFVKESKQDESGMPNNRFLAERTGGTYSTLKVQPAELEDSGVYFCASSQSLNTEAFFGQGTRLTVV.

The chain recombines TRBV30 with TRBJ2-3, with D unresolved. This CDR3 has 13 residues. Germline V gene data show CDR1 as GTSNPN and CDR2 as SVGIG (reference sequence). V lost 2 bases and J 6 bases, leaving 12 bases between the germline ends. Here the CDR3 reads CAWSKTGWDTQYF. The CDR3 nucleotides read TGTGCCTGGAGTAAGACCGGGTGGGATACGCAGTATTTT.

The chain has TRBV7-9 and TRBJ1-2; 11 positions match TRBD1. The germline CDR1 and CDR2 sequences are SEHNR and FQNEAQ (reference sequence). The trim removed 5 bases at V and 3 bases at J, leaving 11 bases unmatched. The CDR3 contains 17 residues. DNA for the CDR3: TGTGCCAGCAGCACCGGGACAGGGGGATCCGCTGACTATGGCTACACCTTC. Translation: CASSTGTGGSADYGYTF.

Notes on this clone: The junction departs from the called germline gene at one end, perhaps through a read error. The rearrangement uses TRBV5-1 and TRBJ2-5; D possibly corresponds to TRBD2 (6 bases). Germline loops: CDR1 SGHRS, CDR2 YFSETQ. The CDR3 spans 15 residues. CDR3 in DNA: TGCGCCAGCAACTTGGAGGGACTTCGATCCGAGACCCAGTACTTC. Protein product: CASNLEGLRSETQYF.

CDR3 sequence reads: CASSLKPASVRETQYF. In DNA, the CDR3 is TGTGCCAGCAGTCTCAAGCCGGCTAGCGTGCGAGAGACCCAGTACTTC. V gene TRBV27 combines with J gene TRBJ2-5, with D tentatively TRBD2 (6 bases). The germline V and J ends were trimmed by 5 bases and 4 bases, with 20 bases remaining between them. The CDR3 runs 16 residues. Germline V lookup: CDR1 MNHEY, CDR2 SMNVEV (reference sequence).

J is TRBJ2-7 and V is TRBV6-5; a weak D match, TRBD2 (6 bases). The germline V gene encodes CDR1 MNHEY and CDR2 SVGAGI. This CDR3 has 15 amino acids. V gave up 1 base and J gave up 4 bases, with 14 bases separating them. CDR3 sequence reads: CASSYFGGAGYEQYF. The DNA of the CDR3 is TGTGCCAGCAGTTACTTCGGCGGGGCGGGGTACGAGCAGTACTTC.

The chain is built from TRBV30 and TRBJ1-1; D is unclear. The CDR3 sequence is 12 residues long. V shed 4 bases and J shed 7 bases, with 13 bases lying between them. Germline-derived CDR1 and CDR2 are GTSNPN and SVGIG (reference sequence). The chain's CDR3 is CAWTTFPGEAFF. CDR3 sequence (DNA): TGTGCCTGGACGACATTCCCCGGTGAAGCTTTCTTT. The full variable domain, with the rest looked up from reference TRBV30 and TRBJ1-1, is SQTIHQWPATLVQPVGSPLSLECTVEGTSNPNLYWYRQAAGRGLQLLFYSVGIGQISSEVPQNLSASRPQDRQFILSSKKLLLSDSGFYLCAWTTFPGEAFFGQGTRLTVV.

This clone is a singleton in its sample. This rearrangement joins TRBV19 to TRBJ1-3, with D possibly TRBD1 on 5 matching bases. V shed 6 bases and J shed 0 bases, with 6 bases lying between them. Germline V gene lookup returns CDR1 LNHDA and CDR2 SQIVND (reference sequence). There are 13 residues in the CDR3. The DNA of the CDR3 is TGTGCCAGTAGCACAGGCTCTGGAAACACCATATATTTT. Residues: CASSTGSGNTIYF.

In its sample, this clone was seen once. CDR3: CASSQRWTGSTDTQYF. CDR3 bases: TGTGCCAGCAGCCAGAGGTGGACAGGGAGCACAGATACGCAGTATTTT. The genes are TRBV11-2 and TRBJ2-3, with 8 bases identical to TRBD1. The J segment lost 0 bases and the V segment lost 5 bases, leaving 7 bases of the junction unmatched. CDR3 size: 16 residues. CDR1 and CDR2 (germline): SGHAT, FQNNGV.

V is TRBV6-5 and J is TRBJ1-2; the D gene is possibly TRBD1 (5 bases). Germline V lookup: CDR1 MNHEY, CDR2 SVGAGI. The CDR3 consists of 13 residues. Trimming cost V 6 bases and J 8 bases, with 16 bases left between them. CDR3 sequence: CASRDPGRSGYTF. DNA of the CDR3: TGTGCCAGCAGAGACCCAGGGCGGAGCGGCTACACCTTC.

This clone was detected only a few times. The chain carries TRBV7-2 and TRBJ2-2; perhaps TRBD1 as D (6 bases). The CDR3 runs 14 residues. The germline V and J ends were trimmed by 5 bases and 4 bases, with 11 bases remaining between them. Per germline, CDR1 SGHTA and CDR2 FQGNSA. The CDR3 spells CASSLTQGTGELFF. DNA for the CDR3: TGTGCCAGCAGCCTAACACAGGGCACCGGGGAGCTGTTTTTT. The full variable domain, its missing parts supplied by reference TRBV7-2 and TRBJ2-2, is GAGVSQSPSNKVTEKGKDVELRCDPISGHTALYWYRQSLGQGLEFLIYFQGNSAPDKSGLPSDRFSAERTGGSVSTLTIQRTQQEDSAVYLCASSLTQGTGELFFGEGSRLTVL.

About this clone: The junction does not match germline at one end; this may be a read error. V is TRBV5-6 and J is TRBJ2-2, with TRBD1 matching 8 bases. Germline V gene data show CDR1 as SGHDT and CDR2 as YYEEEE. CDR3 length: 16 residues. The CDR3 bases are TGTGCCAGCAGTTTGGCCGACAGGGGTGGCACCGGGGAGCTGTTTTTT. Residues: CASSLADRGGTGELFF.

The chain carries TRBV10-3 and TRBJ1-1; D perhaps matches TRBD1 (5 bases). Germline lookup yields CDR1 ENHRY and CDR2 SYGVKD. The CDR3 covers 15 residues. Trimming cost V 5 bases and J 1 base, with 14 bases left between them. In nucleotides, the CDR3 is TGTGCCATCAGTCAGAACGGGGCGGGGAACACTGAAGCTTTCTTT. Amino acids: CAISQNGAGNTEAFF.

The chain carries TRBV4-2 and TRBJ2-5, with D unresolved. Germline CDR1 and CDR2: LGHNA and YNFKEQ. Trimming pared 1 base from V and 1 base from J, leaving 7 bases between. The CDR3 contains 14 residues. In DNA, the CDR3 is TGTGCCAGCAGCCAAGTAGCCAGCCAAGAGACCCAGTACTTC. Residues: CASSQVASQETQYF.

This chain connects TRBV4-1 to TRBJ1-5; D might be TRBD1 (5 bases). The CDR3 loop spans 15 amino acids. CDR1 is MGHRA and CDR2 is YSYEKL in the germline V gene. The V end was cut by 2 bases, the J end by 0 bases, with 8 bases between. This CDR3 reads CASSQQGFSNQPQHF. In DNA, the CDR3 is TGCGCCAGCAGCCAACAGGGTTTTAGCAATCAGCCCCAGCATTTT.

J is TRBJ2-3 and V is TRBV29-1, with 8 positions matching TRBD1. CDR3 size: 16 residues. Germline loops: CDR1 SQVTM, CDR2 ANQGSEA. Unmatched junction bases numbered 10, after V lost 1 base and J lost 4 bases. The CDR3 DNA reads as TGCAGCGTTGAAGTAAATCAGGACAGGGTGTCAGATACGCAGTATTTT. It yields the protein CSVEVNQDRVSDTQYF.

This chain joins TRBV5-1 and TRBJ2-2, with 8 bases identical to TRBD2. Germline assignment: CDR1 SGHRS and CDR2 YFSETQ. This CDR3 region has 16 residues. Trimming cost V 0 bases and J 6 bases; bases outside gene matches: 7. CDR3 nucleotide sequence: TGCGCCAGCAGCTTGGTTGTTAGCGGGGTTCCCGGGGAGCTGTTTTTT. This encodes CASSLVVSGVPGELFF.

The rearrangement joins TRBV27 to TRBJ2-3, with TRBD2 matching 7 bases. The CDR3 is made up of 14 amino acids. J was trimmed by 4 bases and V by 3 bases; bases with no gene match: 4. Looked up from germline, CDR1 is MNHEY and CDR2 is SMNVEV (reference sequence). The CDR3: CASSFWGGADTQYF. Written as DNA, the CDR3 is TGTGCCAGCAGTTTCTGGGGAGGGGCAGATACGCAGTATTTT.

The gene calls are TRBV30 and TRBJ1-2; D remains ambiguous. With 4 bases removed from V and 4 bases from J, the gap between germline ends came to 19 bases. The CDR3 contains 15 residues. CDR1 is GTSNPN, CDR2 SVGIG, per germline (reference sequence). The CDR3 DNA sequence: TGTGCCTGGACCGTTGCAGGAACTTATACCTATGGCTACACCTTC. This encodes CAWTVAGTYTYGYTF.

The CDR3 sequence: CSVYPGQGRQETQYF. CDR3 coding DNA: TGCAGCGTCTACCCCGGACAGGGGAGGCAAGAGACCCAGTACTTC. The V call is TRBV29-1, the J call TRBJ2-5; 9 bases are shared with TRBD1. The V and J ends lost 6 bases and 2 bases, in that order; junction bases with no gene match: 10. Germline CDR1 SQVTM, CDR2 ANQGSEA. The CDR3 runs 15 residues.

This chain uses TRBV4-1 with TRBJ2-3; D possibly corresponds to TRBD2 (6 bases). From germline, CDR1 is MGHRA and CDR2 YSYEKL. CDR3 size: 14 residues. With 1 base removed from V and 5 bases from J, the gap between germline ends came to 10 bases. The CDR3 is CASSQGGAEDTQYF. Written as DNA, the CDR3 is TGCGCCAGCAGCCAAGGCGGGGCGGAAGATACGCAGTATTTT.